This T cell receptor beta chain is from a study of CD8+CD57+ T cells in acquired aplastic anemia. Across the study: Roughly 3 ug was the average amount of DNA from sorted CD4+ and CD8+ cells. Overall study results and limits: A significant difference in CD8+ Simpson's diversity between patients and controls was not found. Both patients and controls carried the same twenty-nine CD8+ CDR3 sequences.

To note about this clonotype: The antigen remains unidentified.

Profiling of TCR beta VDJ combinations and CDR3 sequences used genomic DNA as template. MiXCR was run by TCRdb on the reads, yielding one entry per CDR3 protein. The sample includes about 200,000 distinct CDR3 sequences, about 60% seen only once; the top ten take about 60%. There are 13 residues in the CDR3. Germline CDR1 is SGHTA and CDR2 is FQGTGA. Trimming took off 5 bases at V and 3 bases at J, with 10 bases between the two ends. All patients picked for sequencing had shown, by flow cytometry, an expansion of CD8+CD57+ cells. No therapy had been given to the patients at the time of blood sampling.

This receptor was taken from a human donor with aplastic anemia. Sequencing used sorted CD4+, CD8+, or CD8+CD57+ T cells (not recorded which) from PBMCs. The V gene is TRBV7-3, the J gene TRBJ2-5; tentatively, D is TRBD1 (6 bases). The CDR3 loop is CASSLRTEETQYF. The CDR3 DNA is TGTGCCAGCAGCCTACGGACAGAAGAGACCCAGTACTTC.